Below, 10 T cell receptor beta chains from the same sample are listed, as sequenced in a study of blood T cells in healthy people across ages (dated by TCRdb to between 2015 and 2016). The library was made by 5' RACE. Instrument on record: Illumina HiSeq 2500. The second PCR ran for about 6 to 11 cycles and used a J-beta primer mix along with a sample-barcoded 5' primer. TCRdb applied fastp at Q25 and MiXCR to the public reads, then kept only in-frame beta chains. Duplicate CDR3 protein sequences are folded into a single record with the most common DNA and genes. The sample table lists around 820,000 distinct CDR3 sequences, around 25% of them with a count of one. More than 3% of the sample rests with the top ten. These data were likewise used in another study, on T cells of mothers and their children.

The source material was blood. All receptors come from a boy younger than 18 in good health.

This clonotype was detected a few times. J is TRBJ2-1 and V is TRBV10-3; a weak D match, TRBD2 (6 bases). This CDR3 has 12 amino acids. Trimming took 5 bases from V and 7 from J, leaving 9 bases between them. Germline V gene sequence: CDR1 ENHRY, CDR2 SYGVKD. The CDR3 sequence: CAISPRGNEQFF. CDR3 DNA: TGTGCCATCAGTCCCCGGGGGAATGAGCAGTTCTTC.

This clonotype has more than one count but fewer than ten. The junction differs from germline at one of its ends, possibly a read error. V and J are TRBV7-7 and TRBJ2-1; D perhaps matches TRBD1 (6 bases). The CDR3 spans 15 residues. Germline values: CDR1 SSHAT, CDR2 FNYEAQ (reference sequence). In nucleotides, the CDR3 is TGTGCTAGCAGCTTTCAACTCGCAGGGGACAATGAGCAGTTCTTC. Protein product: CASSFQLAGDNEQFF.

The chain employs TRBV6-6 and TRBJ2-2; a weak D match, TRBD2 (6 bases). In germline, CDR1 is MNHNY, CDR2 SVGAGI (reference sequence). This CDR3 region has 15 residues. V lost 6 bases to trimming and J lost 8 bases, with 19 bases between them. CDR3 coding DNA: TGTGCCAGCAGACTTGGGAGGCCGGGAGAGGGGGAGCTGTTTTTT. Its translation: CASRLGRPGEGELFF.

Only a few counts were recorded for this clonotype. This chain uses TRBV11-2 with TRBJ2-5; no reliable D call. The ends were cut back, 0 bases at V and 5 bases at J, with 16 bases in the middle. Germline-derived CDR1 and CDR2 are SGHAT and FQNNGV. This CDR3 spans 16 amino acids. In nucleotides, the CDR3 is TGTGCCAGCAGCTTAGAGTACTGGGCCCTCATGGAGACCCAGTACTTC. This translates into CASSLEYWALMETQYF.

V gene TRBV20-1 combines with J gene TRBJ1-5, with D tentatively TRBD1 (5 bases). The V end was cut by 3 bases, the J end by 7 bases, with 10 bases between. CDR1 and CDR2 from the germline V gene are DFQATT and SNEGSKA (reference sequence). The CDR3 loop spans 12 amino acids. The CDR3 region is CSARDTRQPQHF. The CDR3 DNA is TGCAGTGCTAGGGACACTCGGCAGCCCCAGCATTTT.

J is TRBJ2-2 and V is TRBV6-1; 10 positions agree with TRBD1. CDR3 length: 13 amino acids. Germline V lookup: CDR1 MNHNS, CDR2 SASEGT. Unmatched junction bases numbered 10, after V lost 8 bases and J lost 13 bases. CDR3 coding DNA: TGTGCCAGCGGGACAGGGGTCAAGTATGTGCTGTTTTTT. It translates to CASGTGVKYVLFF.

The chain carries TRBV14 and TRBJ1-2; D possibly corresponds to TRBD1 (6 bases). V was trimmed by 0 bases and J by 7 bases, leaving 21 bases between them. Germline lookup yields CDR1 SGHDN and CDR2 FVKESK. The CDR3 extends over 17 amino acids. The CDR3 here is CASSQDWGNRVPVGYTF. The CDR3 DNA reads TGTGCCAGCAGCCAAGATTGGGGAAACAGGGTTCCCGTTGGCTACACCTTC. Drawing the rest from reference TRBV14 and TRBJ1-2, the complete variable domain is EAGVTQFPSHSVIEKGQTVTLRCDPISGHDNLYWYRRVMGKEIKFLLHFVKESKQDESGMPNNRFLAERTGGTYSTLKVQPAELEDSGVYFCASSQDWGNRVPVGYTFGSGTRLTVV.

The chain has TRBV27 and TRBJ2-7, with a tentative D call TRBD2 (6 bases). Germline assignment: CDR1 MNHEY and CDR2 SMNVEV (reference sequence). CDR3 length: 14 amino acids. The V and J ends lost 3 bases and 8 bases respectively, with 17 bases between them. The CDR3 region has the DNA TGTGCCAGCAGTTTGGGGGGTCCCCCTCTGCAGCAGTACTTC. This translates into CASSLGGPPLQQYF.

For this clonotype: One end of the junction varies from germline; a read error may be responsible. The V and J genes are TRBV6-2 or TRBV6-3 and TRBJ2-3; TRBD1 or TRBD2 may be the D gene (6 bases each). CDR1 MNHEY and CDR2 SVGEGT come from the germline V gene. CDR3 length: 15 amino acids. In DNA form, the CDR3 reads TGTGCCAGCAGTTACTGGAGGGACACCCAAGAGACCCAGTACTTT. Translated: CASSYWRDTQETQYF.

The gene calls are TRBV29-1 and TRBJ2-7; the match to TRBD1 covers 8 bases. The CDR3 runs 13 residues. Trimming cost V 5 bases and J 2 bases; bases outside gene matches: 5. CDR1 and CDR2 from the germline V gene are SQVTM and ANQGSEA. CDR3 in amino acids: CSVLDRATYEQYF. The CDR3 bases are TGCAGCGTTCTGGACAGGGCTACCTACGAGCAGTACTTC.